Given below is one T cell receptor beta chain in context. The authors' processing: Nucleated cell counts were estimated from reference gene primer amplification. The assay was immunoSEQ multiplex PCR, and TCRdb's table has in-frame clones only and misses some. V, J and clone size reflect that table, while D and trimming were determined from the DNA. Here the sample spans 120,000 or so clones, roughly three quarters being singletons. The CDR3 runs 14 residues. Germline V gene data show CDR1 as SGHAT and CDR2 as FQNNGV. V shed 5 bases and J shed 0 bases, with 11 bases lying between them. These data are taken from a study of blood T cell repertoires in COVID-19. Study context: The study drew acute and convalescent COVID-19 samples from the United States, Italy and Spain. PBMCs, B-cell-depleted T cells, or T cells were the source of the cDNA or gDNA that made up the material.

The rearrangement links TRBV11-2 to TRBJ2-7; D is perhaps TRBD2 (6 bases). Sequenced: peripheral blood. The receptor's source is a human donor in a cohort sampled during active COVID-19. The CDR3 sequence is CASSPLDYSYEQYF. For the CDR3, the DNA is TGTGCCAGCAGCCCCCTGGACTACTCCTACGAGCAGTACTTC. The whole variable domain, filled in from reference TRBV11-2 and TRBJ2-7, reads EAGVAQSPRYKIIEKRQSVAFWCNPISGHATLYWYQQILGQGPKLLIQFQNNGVVDDSQLPKDRFSAERLKGVDSTLKIQPAKLEDSAVYLCASSPLDYSYEQYFGPGTRLTVT.